This TCR beta chain was recorded in a study of shared clonotypes between healthy human individuals. Study background: Each donor's CD4 naive and CD4 memory cells filled three plates apiece, CD8 naive two, and CD8 memory one.

Germline CDR1 reads KGHSH; CDR2 reads LQKENI. The CDR3 runs 15 residues. Trimming removed 0 bases at V and 3 bases at J, with 11 bases between. Every subset's genomic DNA went evenly onto several immunoSEQ plates. Here immunoSEQ multiplex PCR was the method, and the copy in TCRdb shows in-frame clones only, minus some. The sample shows 850,000 to 1,200,000 clones, about 77% of them seen only once. The receptor was isolated from a man aged 18 to 29 in good health. The sample was memory CD4+ T cells sorted from blood. Described subset: CD45RA-negative fraction. The rearrangement links TRBV18 to TRBJ1-1, with a weak D call TRBD1 (5 bases). The CDR3 protein is CASSPPNKGDTEAFF. The CDR3 nucleotides are TGTGCCAGCTCACCACCTAACAAAGGGGACACTGAAGCTTTCTTT.